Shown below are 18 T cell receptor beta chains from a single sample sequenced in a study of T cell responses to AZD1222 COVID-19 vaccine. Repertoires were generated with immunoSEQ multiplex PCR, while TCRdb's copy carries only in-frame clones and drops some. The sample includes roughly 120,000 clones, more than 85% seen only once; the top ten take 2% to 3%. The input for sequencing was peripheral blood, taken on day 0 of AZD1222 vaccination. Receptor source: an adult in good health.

CDR3 nucleotide sequence: TGTGCCAGCAGGCGGGACAGTGTCTCTGGAAACACCATATATTTT. It translates to CASRRDSVSGNTIYF. The chain employs TRBV6-5 and TRBJ1-3; 7 bases fit TRBD1. V gave up 6 bases and J gave up 0 bases; unmatched junction bases: 5. The CDR3 totals 15 residues. The germline V gene encodes CDR1 MNHEY and CDR2 SVGAGI.

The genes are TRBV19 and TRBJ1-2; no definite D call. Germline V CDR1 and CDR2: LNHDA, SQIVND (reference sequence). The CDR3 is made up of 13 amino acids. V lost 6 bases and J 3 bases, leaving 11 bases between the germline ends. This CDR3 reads CASSSPVHYGYTF. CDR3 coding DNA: TGTGCCAGTAGCTCCCCCGTCCACTATGGCTACACCTTC.

The CDR3 reads CSVEDRGLPYEQYF. The CDR3 DNA is TGCAGCGTTGAAGACAGGGGGCTGCCCTACGAGCAGTACTTC. V gene TRBV29-1 combines with J gene TRBJ2-7; TRBD1 aligns across 8 bases. The junction had 3 bases not matched to a gene; V was cut back by 0 bases and J by 2 bases. Germline values: CDR1 SQVTM, CDR2 ANQGSEA. This CDR3 is built from 14 residues.

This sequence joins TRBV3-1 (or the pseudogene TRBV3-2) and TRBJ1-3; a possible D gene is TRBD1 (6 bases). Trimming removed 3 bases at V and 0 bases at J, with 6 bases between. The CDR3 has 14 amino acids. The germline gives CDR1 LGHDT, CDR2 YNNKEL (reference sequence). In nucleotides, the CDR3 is TGTGCCAGCAGCCACAGGGGCTCTGGAAACACCATATATTTT. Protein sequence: CASSHRGSGNTIYF.

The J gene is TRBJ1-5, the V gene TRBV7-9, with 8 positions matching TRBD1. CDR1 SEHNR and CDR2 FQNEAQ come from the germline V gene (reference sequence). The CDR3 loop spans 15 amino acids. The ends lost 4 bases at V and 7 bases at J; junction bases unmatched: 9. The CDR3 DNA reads TGTGCCAGCAGCTCCGGACAGGGCGTCGGGCAGCCCCAGCATTTT. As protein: CASSSGQGVGQPQHF.

CDR3 nucleotides: TGTGCCAGTAGTTCTACAGGCTCCTACGAGCAGTACTTC. Translating gives CASSSTGSYEQYF. J is TRBJ2-7 and V is TRBV19, with TRBD1 as a possible D gene (5 bases). The V gene's germline CDR1 is LNHDA and CDR2 SQIVND (reference sequence). This CDR3 contains 13 residues. Trimming shortened V by 5 bases and J by 0 bases, and 8 bases separated the two germline ends.

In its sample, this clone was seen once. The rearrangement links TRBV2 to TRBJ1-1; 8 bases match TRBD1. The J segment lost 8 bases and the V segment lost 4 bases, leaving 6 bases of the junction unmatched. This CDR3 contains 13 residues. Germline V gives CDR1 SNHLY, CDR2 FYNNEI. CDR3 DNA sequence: TGTGCCAGCAGTGCCGAGAGGGACAGGGAAGCTTTCTTT. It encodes CASSAERDREAFF.

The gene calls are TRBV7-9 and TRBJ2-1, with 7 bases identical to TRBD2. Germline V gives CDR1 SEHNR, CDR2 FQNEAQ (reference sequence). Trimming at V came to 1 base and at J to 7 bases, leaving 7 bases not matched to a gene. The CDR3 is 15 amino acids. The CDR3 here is CASSLGRFGGNEQFF. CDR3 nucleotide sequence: TGTGCCAGCAGCTTAGGACGATTCGGGGGGAATGAGCAGTTCTTC.

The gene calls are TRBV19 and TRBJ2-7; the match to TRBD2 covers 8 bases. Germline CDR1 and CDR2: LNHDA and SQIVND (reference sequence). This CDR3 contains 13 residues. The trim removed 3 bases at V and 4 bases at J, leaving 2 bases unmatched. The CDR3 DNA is TGTGCCAGTAGTATGCGGGAGGCTTACGAGCAGTACTTC. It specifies CASSMREAYEQYF.

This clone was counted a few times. The CDR3: CASRRAHGDYEQYF. CDR3 bases: TGTGCCAGCAGGAGGGCTCACGGGGACTACGAGCAGTACTTC. The chain has TRBV5-4 and TRBJ2-7; perhaps TRBD2 as D (5 bases). Germline assignment: CDR1 SGHNT and CDR2 YYREEE (reference sequence). Trimming left V 5 bases short and J 3 bases short, with 15 bases between. The CDR3 extends over 14 amino acids.

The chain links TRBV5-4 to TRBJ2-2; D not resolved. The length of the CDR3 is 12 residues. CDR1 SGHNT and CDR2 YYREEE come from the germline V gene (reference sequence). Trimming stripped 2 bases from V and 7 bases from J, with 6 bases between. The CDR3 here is CASSFGGGELFF. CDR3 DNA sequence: TGTGCCAGCAGCTTCGGTGGCGGGGAGCTGTTTTTT.

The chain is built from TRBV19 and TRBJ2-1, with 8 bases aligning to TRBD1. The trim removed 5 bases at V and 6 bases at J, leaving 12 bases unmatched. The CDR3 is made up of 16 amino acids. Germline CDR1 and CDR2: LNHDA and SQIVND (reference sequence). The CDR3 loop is CASSFSRDRSSNEQFF. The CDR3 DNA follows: TGTGCCAGTAGTTTCTCCCGGGACAGGTCTTCCAATGAGCAGTTCTTC.

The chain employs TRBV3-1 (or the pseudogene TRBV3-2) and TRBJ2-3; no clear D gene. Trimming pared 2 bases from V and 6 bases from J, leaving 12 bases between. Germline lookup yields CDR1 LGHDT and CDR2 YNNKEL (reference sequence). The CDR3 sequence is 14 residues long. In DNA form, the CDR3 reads TGTGCCAGCAGCCAAATGGGGATGGTGGATACGCAGTATTTT. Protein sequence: CASSQMGMVDTQYF.

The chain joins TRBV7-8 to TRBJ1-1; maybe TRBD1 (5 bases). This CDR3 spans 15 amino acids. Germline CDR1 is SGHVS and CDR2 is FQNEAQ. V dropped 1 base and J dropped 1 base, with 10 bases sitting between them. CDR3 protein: CASSLDAGKNTEAFF. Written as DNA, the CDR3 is TGTGCCAGCAGCTTAGATGCAGGGAAGAACACTGAAGCTTTCTTT.

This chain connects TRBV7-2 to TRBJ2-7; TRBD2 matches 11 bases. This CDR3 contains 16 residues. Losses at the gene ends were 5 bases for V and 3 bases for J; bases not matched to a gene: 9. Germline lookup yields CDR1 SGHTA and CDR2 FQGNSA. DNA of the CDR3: TGTGCCAGCAGCCCCTCCCTTGGGACTAGCGGCTACGAGCAGTACTTC. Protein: CASSPSLGTSGYEQYF. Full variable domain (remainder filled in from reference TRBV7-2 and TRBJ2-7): GAGVSQSPSNKVTEKGKDVELRCDPISGHTALYWYRQSLGQGLEFLIYFQGNSAPDKSGLPSDRFSAERTGGSVSTLTIQRTQQEDSAVYLCASSPSLGTSGYEQYFGPGTRLTVT.

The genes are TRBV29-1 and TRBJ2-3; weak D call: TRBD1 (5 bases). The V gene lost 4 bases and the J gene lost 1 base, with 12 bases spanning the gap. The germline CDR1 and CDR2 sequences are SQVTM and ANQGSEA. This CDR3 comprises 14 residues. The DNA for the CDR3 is TGCAGCGTTGGCGCAGGGTTTGGCACAGATACGCAGTATTTT. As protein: CSVGAGFGTDTQYF.

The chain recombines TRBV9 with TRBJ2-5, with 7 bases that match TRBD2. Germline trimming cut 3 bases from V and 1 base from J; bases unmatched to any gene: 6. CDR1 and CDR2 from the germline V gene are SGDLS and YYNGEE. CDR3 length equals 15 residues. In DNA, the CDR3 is TGTGCCAGCAGCGCTCAGGGAGGGTCCCAAGAGACCCAGTACTTC. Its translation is CASSAQGGSQETQYF.

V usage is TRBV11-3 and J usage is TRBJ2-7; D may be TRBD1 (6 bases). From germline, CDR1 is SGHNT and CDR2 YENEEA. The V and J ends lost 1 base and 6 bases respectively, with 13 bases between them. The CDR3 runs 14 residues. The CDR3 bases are TGTGCCAGCAGCTTAGGTGGGGGCCTGAGCGAGCAGTACTTC. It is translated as CASSLGGGLSEQYF.